Listed here are 28 T cell receptor beta chains from one sample, sequenced in a study of blood T cell repertoires in COVID-19. Profiling relied on immunoSEQ multiplex PCR, and the TCRdb table lists in-frame clones only, not all of them. The table shows about 11,000 clones, with roughly four fifths occurring only once. Source material: peripheral blood. These receptors all stem from a man in his forties or fifties with active COVID-19.

This chain uses TRBV4-2 with TRBJ1-1; the match to TRBD1 covers 10 bases. The V and J ends lost 3 bases and 6 bases, in that order; junction bases with no gene match: 7. The CDR3 loop spans 15 amino acids. CDR1 is LGHNA, CDR2 YNFKEQ, per germline. The CDR3 sequence is CASSHNRDRGPEAFF. The CDR3 DNA sequence: TGTGCCAGCAGCCACAACCGGGACAGGGGCCCTGAAGCTTTCTTT.

The chain links TRBV28 to TRBJ2-3; TRBD2 matches at 9 bases. Germline assignment: CDR1 MDHEN and CDR2 SYDVKM. The V gene end was trimmed by 2 bases and the J gene end by 5 bases; junction bases not matched to a gene: 8. The CDR3 is 16 amino acids. The CDR3 bases are TGTGCCAGCAGTTTAATGGCGGGAGGGCCTGTAGATACGCAGTATTTT. Protein sequence: CASSLMAGGPVDTQYF.

The chain couples TRBV7-9 to TRBJ1-2; D gene unclear. Trimming took off 1 base at V and 1 base at J, with 10 bases between the two ends. Germline assignment: CDR1 SEHNR and CDR2 FQNEAQ (reference sequence). CDR3 length: 15 amino acids. The CDR3 spells CASSLDRHINYGYTF. In nucleotides, the CDR3 is TGTGCCAGCAGCTTAGACAGACACATTAACTATGGCTACACCTTC.

The chain has TRBV5-1 and TRBJ2-7; a weak D match, TRBD2 (5 bases). The germline CDR1 and CDR2 sequences are SGHRS and YFSETQ. The V gene lost 2 bases and the J gene lost 7 bases, with 13 bases spanning the gap. The CDR3 totals 13 residues. The CDR3 DNA reads TGCGCCAGCAGCTTCGGAGGCCCGGGGGAGCAGTACTTC. This codes for CASSFGGPGEQYF.

CDR3 sequence (DNA): TGTGCCAGCAGCGGGGGACTAGCGGGAGGGCCCTGGCGCCACGAGCAGTACTTC. Its protein is CASSGGLAGGPWRHEQYF. The chain employs TRBV5-5 and TRBJ2-7, with 16 bases matching TRBD2. Germline-derived CDR1 and CDR2 are SGHKS and YYEKEE (reference sequence). J gave up 5 bases and V 4 bases, and 12 bases lay outside the gene matches. The length of the CDR3 is 18 residues.

This chain joins TRBV2 and TRBJ1-1, with TRBD1 as a possible D gene (6 bases). From germline, CDR1 is SNHLY and CDR2 FYNNEI. V gave up 0 bases and J gave up 4 bases, with 18 bases separating them. The CDR3 runs to 17 residues. DNA of the CDR3: TGTGCCAGCAGTGAAGCACCACCTAGGGGGGGACGCACTGAAGCTTTCTTT. This codes for CASSEAPPRGGRTEAFF. Based on the CDR3 plus reference TRBV2 and TRBJ1-1, the full variable domain is EPEVTQTPSHQVTQMGQEVILRCVPISNHLYFYWYRQILGQKVEFLVSFYNNEISEKSEIFDDQFSVERPDGSNFTLKIRSTKLEDSAMYFCASSEAPPRGGRTEAFFGQGTRLTVV.

The V gene is TRBV11-3, the J gene TRBJ1-6, with D possibly TRBD1 on 5 matching bases. The germline V and J ends were trimmed by 4 bases and 6 bases, with 13 bases remaining between them. The CDR3 sequence is 15 residues long. From germline, CDR1 is SGHNT and CDR2 YENEEA. The CDR3 sequence: CASSSPRVANSPLHF. In nucleotides, the CDR3 is TGTGCCAGCAGCTCCCCCAGGGTGGCTAATTCACCCCTCCACTTT.

The V call is TRBV30, the J call TRBJ2-3; 7 nucleotides match TRBD1. CDR1 is GTSNPN and CDR2 is SVGIG in the germline V gene (reference sequence). CDR3 length: 15 residues. With V trimmed by 2 bases and J by 0 bases, 5 bases remained unmatched. The CDR3 protein is CAWSPGTASTDTQYF. For the CDR3, the DNA is TGTGCCTGGAGTCCGGGGACAGCTAGCACAGATACGCAGTATTTT. The variable domain in full, completed from reference TRBV30 and TRBJ2-3, reads SQTIHQWPATLVQPVGSPLSLECTVEGTSNPNLYWYRQAAGRGLQLLFYSVGIGQISSEVPQNLSASRPQDRQFILSSKKLLLSDSGFYLCAWSPGTASTDTQYFGPGTRLTVL.

The CDR3 protein is CASSYRETYEQYF. CDR3 coding DNA: TGTGCCAGCAGCTACCGGGAAACCTACGAGCAGTACTTC. The chain employs TRBV13 and TRBJ2-7, with a possible D match to TRBD2 (5 bases). Germline V gene lookup returns CDR1 PRHDT and CDR2 FYEKMQ (reference sequence). V was cut by 4 bases and J by 2 bases, with 9 bases left in between. The CDR3 has 13 amino acids.

The gene calls are TRBV7-9 and TRBJ2-1; 7 positions agree with TRBD2. V was pared by 3 bases and J by 5 bases, with 4 bases of the junction left unmatched. Germline CDR1 SEHNR, CDR2 FQNEAQ (reference sequence). This CDR3 has 14 amino acids. This chain's CDR3 is CASSFGLVNNEQFF. The CDR3 DNA follows: TGTGCCAGCAGCTTTGGACTAGTAAACAATGAGCAGTTCTTC.

The chain couples TRBV4-1 to TRBJ1-5, with 8 bases aligning to TRBD1. CDR3 length: 17 residues. V dropped 1 base and J dropped 11; count of bases not matched to a gene: 16. Per the germline V gene, CDR1 is MGHRA and CDR2 is YSYEKL. CDR3 sequence: CASSQGTTDREGEAQHF. In DNA, the CDR3 is TGCGCCAGCAGCCAAGGAACGACGGACAGGGAGGGTGAGGCCCAGCATTTT.

The rearrangement joins TRBV27 to TRBJ2-7; TRBD2 agrees at 8 bases. Germline V CDR1 and CDR2: MNHEY, SMNVEV (reference sequence). Trimming removed 5 bases from V and 1 base from J; junction bases left unmatched: 7. The CDR3 runs to 15 residues. Written as DNA, the CDR3 is TGTGCCAGCAGTCCGGGACTAGGAGGGTCCTACGAGCAGTACTTC. Its translation: CASSPGLGGSYEQYF.

A single count supports this clone. The genes are TRBV7-9 and TRBJ2-1; 7 nucleotides match TRBD1. The CDR3 is 13 amino acids. V lost 5 bases and J lost 6; bases outside the gene matches: 4. The germline gives CDR1 SEHNR, CDR2 FQNEAQ (reference sequence). CDR3 coding DNA: TGTGCCAGCAGCCATACAGGGGTCAATGAGCAGTTCTTC. Encoded protein: CASSHTGVNEQFF. The complete variable domain, with remaining parts taken from reference TRBV7-9 and TRBJ2-1, reads DTGVSQNPRHKITKRGQNVTFRCDPISEHNRLYWYRQTLGQGPEFLTYFQNEAQLEKSRLLSDRFSAERPKGSFSTLEIQRTEQGDSAMYLCASSHTGVNEQFFGPGTRLTVL.

The J gene is TRBJ2-1, the V gene TRBV19, with 9 bases that match TRBD1. The germline V gene has CDR1 LNHDA and CDR2 SQIVND (reference sequence). The ends lost 7 bases at V and 5 bases at J; junction bases unmatched: 6. The CDR3 length is 14 residues. The CDR3 sequence: CASTRDRVNNEQFF. The CDR3 DNA is TGTGCCAGTACCCGGGACAGGGTGAACAATGAGCAGTTCTTC.

This sequence joins TRBV7-6 and TRBJ1-2; D not certain. Germline CDR1 and CDR2: SGHVS and FNYEAQ. Trimming cost V 0 bases and J 7 bases, with 21 bases left between them. CDR3 size: 17 residues. The CDR3 DNA reads TGTGCCAGCAGCTTAGCGGAGGCGGGAAGCGTAGATGTTGGCTACACCTTC. Translating gives CASSLAEAGSVDVGYTF.

Turning to this clone: At one of its ends the junction is not consistent with the germline gene, which may arise from a read error. The J gene is TRBJ2-3, the V gene TRBV7-7; tentative D call: TRBD2 (5 bases). CDR1 SSHAT and CDR2 FNYEAQ come from the germline V gene (reference sequence). CDR3 length equals 15 residues. CDR3 nucleotide sequence: TGTGCTAGCAGCCCGCAAAGCGGAAGCACAGATACGCAGTATTTT. Translated: CASSPQSGSTDTQYF.

This chain links TRBV7-8 with TRBJ2-1; D remains unclear. Trimming removed 1 base from V and 1 base from J, with 8 bases in between. The CDR3 totals 15 residues. The germline CDR1 and CDR2 sequences are SGHVS and FQNEAQ. CDR3 sequence (DNA): TGTGCCAGCAGCTTAGTAGCTAATTCCTACAATGAGCAGTTCTTC. Protein: CASSLVANSYNEQFF.

The J gene is TRBJ2-3, the V gene TRBV4-2, with a possible D match to TRBD1 (6 bases). The CDR3 covers 17 residues. Looked up from germline, CDR1 is LGHNA and CDR2 is YNFKEQ. V was trimmed by 1 base and J by 3 bases, leaving 17 bases between them. The CDR3 region is CASSQVFLGQGTDTQYF. In DNA, the CDR3 is TGTGCCAGCAGCCAAGTGTTTCTCGGCCAGGGGACAGATACGCAGTATTTT.

The V gene is TRBV14, the J gene TRBJ2-1, with a possible D match to TRBD1 (5 bases). Deletions cut 3 bases from V and 3 bases from J, with 9 bases between. Germline V gene sequence: CDR1 SGHDN, CDR2 FVKESK. This CDR3 spans 14 amino acids. The chain's CDR3 is CASSHPQGYNEQFF. The CDR3 bases are TGTGCCAGCAGCCACCCGCAGGGCTACAATGAGCAGTTCTTC.

The chain recombines TRBV7-8 with TRBJ1-1; D might be TRBD1 (5 bases). The length of the CDR3 is 14 residues. Trimming removed 4 bases at V and 4 bases at J, with 13 bases between. From germline, CDR1 is SGHVS and CDR2 FQNEAQ. The CDR3 DNA follows: TGTGCCAGCAGCTCGGGGGGGGTGGGCACTGAAGCTTTCTTT. Residues: CASSSGGVGTEAFF.

This clone was found a few times. As DNA, the CDR3 is TGTGCCAGCAGCTTGGGTCAGTTCCCCTACGAGCAGTACTTC. This codes for CASSLGQFPYEQYF. The V and J genes are TRBV5-6 and TRBJ2-7, with D hard to call. Germline-derived CDR1 and CDR2 are SGHDT and YYEEEE. The CDR3 has 14 amino acids. The V end lost 0 bases, the J end lost 2 bases, and 9 bases lay between the germline ends.

The CDR3 DNA follows: TGCGCCAGCAGCCACCCCTTGGGGGACTATACGCAGTATTTT. Amino acids: CASSHPLGDYTQYF. This chain joins TRBV4-1 and TRBJ2-3; possible D gene TRBD2, 6 bases. This CDR3 has 14 residues. Trimming left V 3 bases short and J 7 bases short, with 14 bases between. Germline CDR1 is MGHRA and CDR2 is YSYEKL.

This clone occurred once. The chain is built from TRBV9 and TRBJ2-1; the D is unclear. The CDR3 is 17 residues long. Germline-derived CDR1 and CDR2 are SGDLS and YYNGEE. V was shortened by 3 bases and J by 0 bases, with 16 bases between the two germline ends. The CDR3 region is CASSDNPRSGSYNEQFF. The DNA of the CDR3 is TGTGCCAGCAGCGATAATCCTAGGTCTGGCTCCTACAATGAGCAGTTCTTC.

The chain employs TRBV6-2 or TRBV6-3 and TRBJ1-1, with 9 nucleotides matching TRBD1. The trim removed 0 bases at V and 5 bases at J, leaving 4 bases unmatched. Per germline, CDR1 MNHEY and CDR2 SVGEGT. The CDR3 is 15 amino acids. CDR3 sequence (DNA): TGTGCCAGCAGTTACTCGGGGACAGGGTGGACTGAAGCTTTCTTT. Protein sequence: CASSYSGTGWTEAFF.

DNA of the CDR3: TGTGCCAGCAAGGAGGAGACGGACAGACCGAACACCGGGGAGCTGTTTTTT. The encoded protein is CASKEETDRPNTGELFF. The chain carries TRBV28 and TRBJ2-2; D is perhaps TRBD1 (6 bases). Germline V lookup: CDR1 MDHEN, CDR2 SYDVKM. V lost 7 bases to trimming and J lost 0 bases, with 18 bases between them. The CDR3 is made up of 17 amino acids.

This rearrangement joins TRBV29-1 to TRBJ2-7, with TRBD1 matching over 8 bases. This CDR3 contains 11 residues. The germline CDR1 and CDR2 sequences are SQVTM and ANQGSEA. The V and J ends lost 8 bases and 5 bases, in that order; junction bases with no gene match: 5. The DNA of the CDR3 is TGCAGCTTCAGGGGGCTCGACGAGCAGTACTTC. It translates to CSFRGLDEQYF.

The V and J genes are TRBV19 and TRBJ2-2; D uncertain. The V gene's germline CDR1 is LNHDA and CDR2 SQIVND (reference sequence). The CDR3 has 13 residues. V was cut by 7 bases and J by 6 bases, with 12 bases left in between. CDR3 amino acids: CASTYRVAGELFF. Here the CDR3 DNA reads TGTGCCAGTACCTACCGGGTTGCCGGGGAGCTGTTTTTT.

This rearrangement joins TRBV5-8 to TRBJ1-4; 10 bases line up with TRBD1. Per the germline V gene, CDR1 is SGHTS and CDR2 is YDEGEE. The CDR3 totals 14 residues. V lost 10 bases to trimming and J lost 8 bases; unmatched junction nucleotides: 11. The CDR3 spells CAPGVGQGSEKLFF. The CDR3 nucleotides are TGTGCCCCCGGTGTGGGACAGGGGTCCGAAAAACTGTTTTTT.